The following is a T cell receptor beta chain sequence with its context. What it binds is unknown. CDR1 is SGHDT and CDR2 is YYEEEE in the germline V gene. Trimming stripped 4 bases from V and 7 bases from J, with 12 bases between. CDR3 length: 13 residues. This sample stems from a study of blood T cell dynamics during melanoma immunotherapy. Method: immunoSEQ multiplex PCR; TCRdb's copy keeps in-frame clones and lacks some. In the table there are 10,000 to 13,000 clones, about 88% of which are singletons. Sample time point: week 3, after first cycle of checkpoint inhibitor. One draw preceded checkpoint blockade; another followed its first cycle at week 3. Apart from two fast progressors, RECIST 1.1 response was judged 12 weeks post-infusion. Regarding the study as a whole: It remained unknown if the driving T cell clones were melanoma-specific.

The sample consisted of blood, taken from a patient treated with checkpoint blockade. The V and J genes are TRBV5-6 and TRBJ1-5; possibly TRBD1 for D (5 bases). The TCR comes from a human donor with melanoma. Here the CDR3 DNA reads TGTGCCAGCAGCCGATGGTCAGGGCAGCCCCAGCATTTT. Translation: CASSRWSGQPQHF.